The 29 T cell receptor beta chains in this list originate from one sample, sequenced in a study of blood T cell repertoires in COVID-19. Produced via immunoSEQ multiplex PCR; TCRdb's table is partial and in-frame only. This table has around 380,000 clones, roughly 80% appearing once. Sequencing used peripheral blood. The receptors shown here come from a human donor with acute or convalescent COVID-19. The donor label of this sample is uncertain.

V gene TRBV19 combines with J gene TRBJ1-5; TRBD1 matches at 8 bases. The CDR3 has 15 amino acids. V dropped 3 bases and J dropped 4; count of bases not matched to a gene: 5. CDR1 is LNHDA and CDR2 is SQIVND in the germline V gene (reference sequence). CDR3 sequence (DNA): TGTGCCAGTAGTATCAATCGACAGGGGAATCAGCCCCAGCATTTT. Translation: CASSINRQGNQPQHF.

V is TRBV3-1 (or the pseudogene TRBV3-2) and J is TRBJ1-2; D may be TRBD1 (6 bases). CDR1 is LGHDT and CDR2 is YNNKEL in the germline V gene (reference sequence). The V end lost 1 base, the J end lost 4 bases, and 13 bases lay between the germline ends. The CDR3 is 15 amino acids. CDR3 sequence (DNA): TGTGCCAGCAGCCAAGGTGGACAGAGCAGCTATGGCTACACCTTC. The encoded protein is CASSQGGQSSYGYTF.

The V and J genes are TRBV7-8 and TRBJ2-7, with D maybe TRBD2 (5 bases). Germline CDR1 SGHVS, CDR2 FQNEAQ. V was shortened by 4 bases and J by 3 bases, with 19 bases between the two germline ends. The CDR3 runs to 16 residues. CDR3: CASSSRRTLSGYEQYF. In DNA form, the CDR3 reads TGTGCCAGCAGCTCAAGAAGGACTCTTTCGGGCTACGAGCAGTACTTC.

The chain joins TRBV18 to TRBJ2-7; 8 bases are a match to TRBD2. Germline V CDR1 and CDR2: KGHSH, LQKENI. The V gene end was trimmed by 8 bases and the J gene end by 0 bases; junction bases not matched to a gene: 3. This CDR3 contains 13 residues. CDR3 sequence reads: CASTTSGSYEQYF. The CDR3 DNA sequence: TGTGCCAGCACAACTAGCGGCTCCTACGAGCAGTACTTC.

The chain links TRBV29-1 to TRBJ2-2; the match to TRBD2 covers 11 bases. J was trimmed by 6 bases and V by 8 bases; bases with no gene match: 11. The CDR3 is made up of 15 amino acids. CDR1 and CDR2 (germline): SQVTM, ANQGSEA. The CDR3 region is CSIRLAGLPSGELFF. The CDR3 coding sequence is TGCAGCATAAGACTAGCGGGACTACCGTCCGGGGAGCTGTTTTTT.

The table lists this clone with a count of one. The rearrangement links TRBV5-1 to TRBJ2-7; a weak D match, TRBD1 (6 bases). This CDR3 region has 15 residues. Germline V lookup: CDR1 SGHRS, CDR2 YFSETQ. The germline V and J ends were trimmed by 0 bases and 3 bases, with 13 bases remaining between them. Here the CDR3 DNA reads TGCGCCAGCAGCTTGGGGGGCAGGGGATACTACGAGCAGTACTTC. Protein sequence: CASSLGGRGYYEQYF. The whole variable domain, filled in from reference TRBV5-1 and TRBJ2-7, reads KAGVTQTPRYLIKTRGQQVTLSCSPISGHRSVSWYQQTPGQGLQFLFEYFSETQRNKGNFPGRFSGRQFSNSRSEMNVSTLELGDSALYLCASSLGGRGYYEQYFGPGTRLTVT.

The gene calls are TRBV6-2 or TRBV6-3 and TRBJ1-5; D unclear. The V end lost 3 bases, the J end lost 2 bases, and 14 bases lay between the germline ends. Germline V lookup: CDR1 MNHEY, CDR2 SVGEGT. There are 16 residues in the CDR3. DNA for the CDR3: TGTGCCAGCAGTTATCGGCCGGGATCTGGCAATCAGCCCCAGCATTTT. It yields the protein CASSYRPGSGNQPQHF.

The gene calls are TRBV5-6 and TRBJ1-2, with 9 bases that match TRBD1. The junction had 12 bases not matched to a gene; V was cut back by 4 bases and J by 2 bases. The germline V gene encodes CDR1 SGHDT and CDR2 YYEEEE. The CDR3 sequence is 17 residues long. This CDR3 is CASSHLEIGQGNYGYTF. In DNA, the CDR3 is TGTGCCAGCAGCCATCTTGAGATCGGACAGGGGAACTATGGCTACACCTTC.

The chain couples TRBV6-5 to TRBJ2-1; D may be TRBD1 (5 bases). The CDR3 has 15 residues. Germline loops: CDR1 MNHEY, CDR2 SVGAGI. Trimming took off 7 bases at V and 1 base at J, with 14 bases between the two ends. The CDR3: CASKPSGLSYNEQFF. CDR3 DNA sequence: TGTGCCAGCAAACCTTCAGGGCTTTCCTACAATGAGCAGTTCTTC.

This clone was counted once. The gene calls are TRBV3-1 (or the pseudogene TRBV3-2) and TRBJ2-7, with a possible D match to TRBD2 (5 bases). There are 13 residues in the CDR3. V lost 0 bases and J lost 7, with 10 bases in between. CDR1 is LGHDT, CDR2 YNNKEL, per germline (reference sequence). Here the CDR3 DNA reads TGTGCCAGCAGCCAAGATGGACGAGGGGAGCAGTACTTC. Its translation is CASSQDGRGEQYF.

The chain links TRBV6-6 to TRBJ1-2; TRBD1 might be the D (5 bases). With 5 bases removed from V and 8 bases from J, the gap between germline ends came to 12 bases. Germline-derived CDR1 and CDR2 are MNHNY and SVGAGI (reference sequence). The CDR3 sequence is 12 residues long. CDR3 sequence: CASSRDSRGYTF. The CDR3 nucleotides read TGTGCCAGCAGTCGAGACAGTAGGGGCTACACCTTC.

CDR3 coding DNA: TGTGCCACCAGCAGAGGGACAGGGGGAGGGTATGGCTACACCTTC. It is translated as CATSRGTGGGYGYTF. The V and J genes are TRBV15 and TRBJ1-2; TRBD1 matches 10 bases. The CDR3 extends over 15 amino acids. Germline V CDR1 and CDR2: LNHNV, YYDKDF (reference sequence). V trimming: 1 base; J trimming: 5 bases; junction bases outside the gene matches: 4.

The chain uses TRBV27 and TRBJ2-1; 7 nucleotides align to TRBD2. Looked up from germline, CDR1 is MNHEY and CDR2 is SMNVEV (reference sequence). J gave up 4 bases and V 4 bases, and 7 bases lay outside the gene matches. This CDR3 is built from 15 residues. The CDR3 nucleotides read TGTGCCAGCAGTTCAGGGAGGGGAAGGTACAATGAGCAGTTCTTC. This encodes CASSSGRGRYNEQFF.

This rearrangement joins TRBV20-1 to TRBJ1-5, with a weak D call TRBD1 (5 bases). The CDR3 sequence is 13 residues long. Germline values: CDR1 DFQATT, CDR2 SNEGSKA (reference sequence). V gave up 3 bases and J gave up 7 bases, with 13 bases separating them. In nucleotides, the CDR3 is TGCAGTGCTAGTCTCAGGGAATACCAGCCCCAGCATTTT. This encodes CSASLREYQPQHF.

This chain links TRBV9 with TRBJ1-4; weak D call: TRBD1 (6 bases). V gave up 0 bases and J gave up 6 bases, with 12 bases separating them. The germline V gene encodes CDR1 SGDLS and CDR2 YYNGEE. This CDR3 comprises 15 residues. In nucleotides, the CDR3 is TGTGCCAGCAGCGTAGCTCAGGGGTCGGATGAAAAACTGTTTTTT. It codes for CASSVAQGSDEKLFF. The full variable domain, with the rest looked up from reference TRBV9 and TRBJ1-4, is DSGVTQTPKHLITATGQRVTLRCSPRSGDLSVYWYQQSLDQGLQFLIQYYNGEERAKGNILERFSAQQFPDLHSELNLSSLELGDSALYFCASSVAQGSDEKLFFGSGTQLSVL.

The chain is built from TRBV12-3 or TRBV12-4 and TRBJ1-1; the match to TRBD1 covers 7 bases. Unmatched junction bases numbered 10, after V lost 6 bases and J lost 9 bases. The CDR3 consists of 13 residues. CDR3 protein: CASSSTGVGKAFF. CDR3 nucleotides: TGTGCCAGCAGCTCTACAGGGGTCGGGAAAGCTTTCTTT.

The V call is TRBV7-8, the J call TRBJ1-5; D is unresolved. Per germline, CDR1 SGHVS and CDR2 FQNEAQ. V lost 1 base, J lost 1 base, and 8 bases lay in between. The CDR3 is 15 residues long. This CDR3 is CASSLGAVSNQPQHF. Here the CDR3 DNA reads TGTGCCAGCAGCTTAGGGGCAGTAAGCAATCAGCCCCAGCATTTT.

The V and J genes are TRBV4-2 and TRBJ1-1; 7 bases are a match to TRBD1. J lost 10 bases, V lost 5 bases, and 10 bases had no gene match. This CDR3 is built from 13 residues. Germline V gives CDR1 LGHNA, CDR2 YNFKEQ. The CDR3 loop is CASSTGDRGVAFF. In nucleotides, the CDR3 is TGTGCCAGCAGCACAGGGGATCGTGGAGTAGCTTTCTTT.

A few counts support this clone. V usage is TRBV5-1 and J usage is TRBJ1-6, with no clear D. With 4 bases removed from V and 0 bases from J, the gap between germline ends came to 8 bases. CDR1 and CDR2 (germline): SGHRS, YFSETQ. CDR3 length: 15 residues. CDR3 loop: CASSASGSYNSPLHF. CDR3 bases: TGCGCCAGCAGCGCCAGTGGCTCCTATAATTCACCCCTCCACTTT.

The J gene is TRBJ2-7, the V gene TRBV2; D is perhaps TRBD1 (6 bases). CDR3 length equals 14 residues. Germline lookup yields CDR1 SNHLY and CDR2 FYNNEI. Trimming took 7 bases from V and 1 from J, leaving 14 bases between them. The CDR3 coding sequence is TGTGCCAGCATTGAGGACAGATATTCCTACGAGCAGTACTTC. Translation: CASIEDRYSYEQYF.

This clone was seen only once. The J gene is TRBJ2-1, the V gene TRBV11-2; the D gene is possibly TRBD2 (6 bases). Germline CDR1 and CDR2: SGHAT and FQNNGV. The CDR3 contains 17 residues. The ends were cut back, 5 bases at V and 7 bases at J, with 24 bases in the middle. In DNA form, the CDR3 reads TGTGCCAGCAGCCTCCGCCGGGGGTCAGTGGGTAAAAATGAGCAGTTCTTC. It yields the protein CASSLRRGSVGKNEQFF.

This clone was recorded only once. CDR3 coding DNA: TGTGCCAGCAGTGTCACACAGGACCGCACAGATACGCAGTATTTT. Translation: CASSVTQDRTDTQYF. This chain joins TRBV2 and TRBJ2-3, with a tentative D call TRBD1 (5 bases). Germline CDR1 SNHLY, CDR2 FYNNEI. V lost 4 bases and J lost 1, with 12 bases in between. The CDR3 runs to 15 residues.

The chain links TRBV7-8 to TRBJ2-2; 11 bases align to TRBD2. Germline V lookup: CDR1 SGHVS, CDR2 FQNEAQ. The CDR3 spans 16 residues. V lost 3 bases to trimming and J lost 4 bases; unmatched junction nucleotides: 4. CDR3 in DNA: TGTGCCAGCAGCTTCCTAGCGGGGGGCGCCACCGGGGAGCTGTTTTTT. This encodes CASSFLAGGATGELFF.

The gene calls are TRBV29-1 and TRBJ1-4; D unresolved. CDR1 is SQVTM, CDR2 ANQGSEA, per germline. The CDR3 loop spans 15 amino acids. As DNA, the CDR3 is TGCAGTGTCCGGCTGGCGGCCGCTTCTAATGAAAAACTGTTTTTT. Its translation is CSVRLAAASNEKLFF. The full variable domain, with the rest looked up from reference TRBV29-1 and TRBJ1-4, is SAVISQKPSRDICQRGTSLTIQCQVDSQVTMMFWYRQQPGQSLTLIATANQGSEATYESGFVIDKFPISRPNLTFSTLTVSNMSPEDSSIYLCSVRLAAASNEKLFFGSGTQLSVL.

The V gene is TRBV6-1, the J gene TRBJ1-5, with 7 bases identical to TRBD1. Germline V gene sequence: CDR1 MNHNS, CDR2 SASEGT. The length of the CDR3 is 17 residues. Trimming took 4 bases from V and 7 from J; bases not matched to a gene: 16. In nucleotides, the CDR3 is TGTGCCAGCAGTGCTCACAGGGGTGGGATCCAATACCAGCCCCAGCATTTT. Its translation: CASSAHRGGIQYQPQHF.

This sequence joins TRBV3-1 (or the pseudogene TRBV3-2) and TRBJ1-1, with D hard to call. Trimming shortened V by 1 base and J by 8 bases, and 5 bases separated the two germline ends. Germline V gene sequence: CDR1 LGHDT, CDR2 YNNKEL (reference sequence). This CDR3 spans 11 amino acids. CDR3: CASSQAREAFF. The CDR3 bases are TGTGCCAGCAGCCAAGCCCGGGAAGCTTTCTTT.

The genes are TRBV4-1 and TRBJ2-5; 12 nucleotides agree with TRBD2. The CDR3 runs 15 residues. V shed 2 bases, J shed 4 bases, and the junction held 2 bases outside the gene matches. Germline V CDR1 and CDR2: MGHRA, YSYEKL. The CDR3 DNA reads as TGCGCCAGCAGCCAACTAGCGGGAGGGCGAGAGACCCAGTACTTC. Protein sequence: CASSQLAGGRETQYF.

The chain recombines TRBV2 with TRBJ1-1; a weak D match, TRBD1 (6 bases). With 1 base removed from V and 1 base from J, the gap between germline ends came to 7 bases. The germline CDR1 and CDR2 sequences are SNHLY and FYNNEI. CDR3 length: 14 amino acids. In nucleotides, the CDR3 is TGTGCCAGCAGTGAAGGGGGACAGAACACTGAAGCTTTCTTT. This sequence encodes CASSEGGQNTEAFF.

Regarding this clone: At the DNA level, this CDR3 is encoded by other sequences in the same sample as well. This chain uses TRBV20-1 with TRBJ1-1, with D perhaps matching TRBD1 (5 bases). This CDR3 comprises 11 residues. V lost 6 bases, J lost 8 bases, and 13 bases lay in between. Germline CDR1 DFQATT, CDR2 SNEGSKA (reference sequence). CDR3 nucleotide sequence: TGCAGTGCAAAGGGACTCCTAGAAGCTTTCTTT. Its protein product is CSAKGLLEAFF.